These 24 T cell receptor beta chains share one sample of origin, sequenced in a study of T cells in Graves' hyperthyroidism and ophthalmopathy. Amplification yielded TCR beta CDR3 regions, with RNA transcripts as the source. The TCR CDR3 first-round RT-PCR relied on the HTBI primer set. TCRdb passed the multiplex PCR reads through MiXCR, listing each CDR3 protein once. This table holds around 450,000 distinct CDR3 sequences, 15% to 19% found once. Material for sequencing was blood. The receptors were sampled from a woman younger than 30 with Graves' hyperthyroidism.

The rearrangement joins TRBV20-1 to TRBJ2-4; D ambiguous. This CDR3 spans 14 amino acids. V was clipped by 6 bases and J by 6 bases, with 18 bases between them. Germline V lookup: CDR1 DFQATT, CDR2 SNEGSKA (reference sequence). In DNA, the CDR3 is TGCAGTGCAGTCTTACCAACCCTTAGAAACATTCAGTACTTC. Translated, it gives CSAVLPTLRNIQYF.

The sample holds many counts of this clonotype. The DNA for the CDR3 is TGCAGCGTTGTTTGGCAGTTTTTCGCTGAAGCTTTCTTT. This sequence encodes CSVVWQFFAEAFF. The chain couples TRBV29-1 to TRBJ1-1, with D unresolved. Per germline, CDR1 SQVTM and CDR2 ANQGSEA. Trimming stripped 4 bases from V and 6 bases from J, with 15 bases between. The CDR3 runs 13 residues.

This clonotype was detected many times. The V gene is TRBV29-1, the J gene TRBJ2-5; possible D gene TRBD1, 6 bases. In germline, CDR1 is SQVTM, CDR2 ANQGSEA. Trimming removed 7 bases at V and 4 bases at J, with 10 bases between. CDR3 length equals 11 residues. The CDR3 sequence: CSAGVGETQYF. The CDR3 region has the DNA TGCAGCGCAGGGGTAGGAGAGACCCAGTACTTC.

This clonotype was found many times. CDR3 sequence: CSAGRQVPNVIGPQHF. The DNA for the CDR3 is TGCAGTGCTGGCAGACAGGTCCCTAACGTAATCGGGCCCCAGCATTTT. The chain has TRBV20-1 and TRBJ1-5, with a weak D call TRBD1 (6 bases). V lost 5 bases to trimming and J lost 9 bases, with 26 bases between them. Germline V gene sequence: CDR1 DFQATT, CDR2 SNEGSKA (reference sequence). This CDR3 has 16 residues.

This clonotype has ten or more counts. This chain connects TRBV5-5 to TRBJ2-1; TRBD1 is a possible D gene (6 bases). The CDR3 extends over 16 amino acids. CDR1 is SGHKS and CDR2 is YYEKEE in the germline V gene (reference sequence). Trimming took 1 base from V and 0 from J, leaving 11 bases between them. In DNA, the CDR3 is TGTGCCAGCAGCTTGAGTCAGGGGATCTCCTACAATGAGCAGTTCTTC. As protein: CASSLSQGISYNEQFF.

For this clonotype: This clone may be a read error of a much larger clone one base away. The V gene is TRBV29-1, the J gene TRBJ2-5, with 12 bases fitting TRBD2. The J segment lost 5 bases and the V segment lost 1 base, leaving 8 bases of the junction unmatched. This CDR3 is 16 amino acids long. Germline assignment: CDR1 SQVTM and CDR2 ANQGSEA. CDR3 region: CSVEGETSGGRETQYF. The CDR3 region has the DNA TGCAGCGTTGAAGGGGAGACTAGCGGGGGTCGGGAGACCCAGTACTTC.

The chain couples TRBV6-2 or TRBV6-3 to TRBJ1-5; the D is unclear. Germline CDR1 is MNHEY and CDR2 is SVGEGT. The V end lost 0 bases, the J end lost 3 bases, and 3 bases lay between the germline ends. The CDR3 extends over 13 amino acids. Here the CDR3 DNA reads TGTGCCAGCAGTTACTCGACCAATCAGCCCCAGCATTTT. Its protein is CASSYSTNQPQHF.

The V call is TRBV6-6, the J call TRBJ2-4; D may correspond to TRBD1 or TRBD2 (5 bases each). The CDR3 extends over 14 amino acids. V was pared by 2 bases and J by 3 bases, with 8 bases between. Germline V gene sequence: CDR1 MNHNY, CDR2 SVGAGI (reference sequence). CDR3 sequence: CASSYGGVKNIQYF. The CDR3 DNA follows: TGTGCCAGCAGTTACGGGGGAGTCAAAAACATTCAGTACTTC.

This clonotype appeared a few times. The J gene is TRBJ2-1, the V gene TRBV5-1, with TRBD2 identical over 8 bases. V dropped 5 bases and J dropped 10; count of bases not matched to a gene: 5. The germline V gene has CDR1 SGHRS and CDR2 YFSETQ. This CDR3 spans 12 amino acids. The CDR3 DNA reads as TGCGCCAGCAGTTTAGCGGGAAGCGAGCAGTTCTTC. Translated: CASSLAGSEQFF.

This clonotype was seen at least ten times. The chain is built from TRBV29-1 and TRBJ2-1; 7 bases map to TRBD2. Germline assignment: CDR1 SQVTM and CDR2 ANQGSEA. The CDR3 loop spans 14 amino acids. J was trimmed by 0 bases and V by 4 bases; bases with no gene match: 3. The CDR3 sequence is CSVGGGSSYNEQFF. The CDR3 bases are TGCAGCGTTGGTGGCGGGAGCTCCTACAATGAGCAGTTCTTC.

The gene calls are TRBV10-3 and TRBJ2-2; 16 positions match TRBD2. Germline V gene lookup returns CDR1 ENHRY and CDR2 SYGVKD. The CDR3 is made up of 21 amino acids. The V gene end was trimmed by 6 bases and the J gene end by 3 bases; junction bases not matched to a gene: 16. CDR3 protein: CAIRRTSGTSGRAPDTGELFF. CDR3 bases: TGTGCCATCAGGAGGACCTCCGGGACTAGCGGGAGGGCCCCGGACACCGGGGAGCTGTTTTTT.

This clonotype has a count of ten or more. V and J are TRBV14 and TRBJ2-1; D call uncertain. V gave up 2 bases and J gave up 3 bases, with 2 bases separating them. Germline V gene lookup returns CDR1 SGHDN and CDR2 FVKESK. The length of the CDR3 is 12 residues. This CDR3 is CASSQNYNEQFF. The DNA of the CDR3 is TGTGCCAGCAGCCAAAACTACAATGAGCAGTTCTTC.

At least ten counts were recorded for this clonotype. The rearrangement joins TRBV2 to TRBJ2-1; TRBD1 aligns across 9 bases. V shed 9 bases, J shed 7 bases, and the junction held 10 bases outside the gene matches. The CDR3 is made up of 14 amino acids. From germline, CDR1 is SNHLY and CDR2 FYNNEI. The CDR3 is CARSSHRGQNEQFF. The CDR3 nucleotides are TGTGCCAGAAGTAGCCACAGGGGGCAGAATGAGCAGTTCTTC.

This clonotype came up many times. This sequence joins TRBV28 and TRBJ2-3, with D uncertain. Germline V gene data show CDR1 as MDHEN and CDR2 as SYDVKM. The V end lost 3 bases, the J end lost 0 bases, and 4 bases lay between the germline ends. The CDR3 runs to 13 residues. The CDR3 bases are TGTGCCAGCAGTTTTGGGAGCACAGATACGCAGTATTTT. Amino acids: CASSFGSTDTQYF.

The table lists this clonotype with a few counts. A much more abundant neighbour one base away suggests this may be a read error. The chain has TRBV2 and TRBJ2-1; maybe TRBD1 (8 bases). CDR1 and CDR2 from the germline V gene are SNHLY and FYNNEI. This CDR3 has 15 residues. This CDR3 is CASSQQGGTINEQSF. In nucleotides, the CDR3 is TGTGCCAGCAGTCAACAGGGGGGGACAATCAATGAGCAGTCCTTC.

The CDR3 here is CASSTGPITTQYF. In nucleotides, the CDR3 is TGTGCCAGCAGTACCGGACCCATCACTACCCAGTACTTC. The chain is built from TRBV28 and TRBJ2-5; D not certain. Germline assignment: CDR1 MDHEN and CDR2 SYDVKM. V lost 5 bases to trimming and J lost 8 bases, with 15 bases between them. There are 13 residues in the CDR3.

The sample holds many counts of this clonotype. This rearrangement joins TRBV15 to TRBJ1-1; 7 bases are a match to TRBD1. The trim removed 1 base at V and 12 bases at J, leaving 5 bases unmatched. Germline values: CDR1 LNHNV, CDR2 YYDKDF (reference sequence). The length of the CDR3 is 12 residues. For the CDR3, the DNA is TGTGCCACCAGCAGAGGAGGGGGCGCGCCTTTCTTT. As protein: CATSRGGGAPFF.

The J gene is TRBJ2-1, the V gene TRBV14; tentatively, D is TRBD1 (6 bases). V lost 0 bases and J lost 0, with 9 bases in between. The CDR3 is 16 amino acids. CDR1 SGHDN and CDR2 FVKESK come from the germline V gene. Written as DNA, the CDR3 is TGTGCCAGCAGCCAAGAGGCAGGGGACTCCTACAATGAGCAGTTCTTC. Residues: CASSQEAGDSYNEQFF.

In this sample, this clonotype turned up many times. This chain uses TRBV28 with TRBJ1-1, with D perhaps TRBD1 (6 bases). Trimming shortened V by 5 bases and J by 1 base, and 14 bases separated the two germline ends. This CDR3 spans 15 amino acids. The germline gives CDR1 MDHEN, CDR2 SYDVKM. The CDR3 reads CASSTNRAPNTEAFF. In nucleotides, the CDR3 is TGTGCCAGCAGTACTAACAGGGCCCCGAACACTGAAGCTTTCTTT.

The CDR3 nucleotides are TGTGCCAGCAGGGACGGACAGGGAATGAACACTGAAGCTTTCTTT. Translated: CASRDGQGMNTEAFF. The chain uses TRBV6-1 and TRBJ1-1; 8 bases align to TRBD1. The CDR3 loop spans 15 amino acids. With V trimmed by 6 bases and J by 0 bases, 6 bases remained unmatched. Germline CDR1 and CDR2: MNHNS and SASEGT.

The gene calls are TRBV15 and TRBJ2-6; D possibly uses TRBD1 or TRBD2 (6 bases each). This CDR3 contains 16 residues. V was pared by 8 bases and J by 1 base, with 15 bases between. Germline CDR1 LNHNV, CDR2 YYDKDF (reference sequence). This CDR3 is CATSEGVQSGANVLTF. The CDR3 DNA follows: TGTGCCACCTCGGAGGGGGTGCAGTCTGGGGCCAACGTCCTGACTTTC.

This clonotype was seen only a few times. The chain links TRBV6-1 to TRBJ2-2; the match to TRBD1 covers 8 bases. Trimming at V came to 10 bases and at J to 1 base, leaving 5 bases not matched to a gene. Germline-derived CDR1 and CDR2 are MNHNS and SASEGT. The CDR3 sequence is 14 residues long. The CDR3 nucleotides read TGTGCCACCGGGACAGGATTGAACACCGGGGAGCTGTTTTTT. Translating gives CATGTGLNTGELFF.

This clonotype has just one count. V usage is TRBV3-1 and J usage is TRBJ2-7; a possible D gene is TRBD1 (6 bases). V shed 0 bases and J shed 5 bases, with 14 bases lying between them. This CDR3 region has 15 residues. Germline CDR1 reads LGHDT; CDR2 reads YNNKEL (reference sequence). The CDR3 region is CASSQEGQGMNEQYF. The CDR3 nucleotides are TGTGCCAGCAGCCAAGAAGGGCAGGGGATGAACGAGCAGTACTTC.

The rearrangement uses TRBV4-2 and TRBJ1-5, with TRBD1 matching 8 bases. The CDR3 spans 18 residues. Germline V gives CDR1 LGHNA, CDR2 YNFKEQ. Germline trimming cut 0 bases from V and 1 base from J; bases unmatched to any gene: 8. The CDR3 DNA sequence: TGTGCCAGCAGCCAAGAGGCGGCAGGGGGCGTGAGCAATCAGCCCCAGCATTTT. Its protein product is CASSQEAAGGVSNQPQHF.